The 11 T cell receptor beta chains below all came from one sample that was sequenced in a study of shared clonotypes between healthy human individuals. The method was immunoSEQ multiplex PCR; TCRdb's version includes in-frame clones alone and lacks a portion of them. The repertoire includes 1.4 million or so clones, approximately 98.5% of them detected once, and around 0.33% sits in the top ten. The sequencing sample was made of naive CD4+ T cells sorted from blood. The subset was: CD45RA+ positively selected. These TCRs come from a man aged 30 to 39 in good health.

The chain links TRBV7-2 to TRBJ2-3; 8 bases fit TRBD2. This CDR3 has 16 residues. V gave up 4 bases and J gave up 2 bases; unmatched junction bases: 8. Germline CDR1 is SGHTA and CDR2 is FQGNSA. The CDR3 spells CASSSITSGYTDTQYF. The DNA of the CDR3 is TGTGCCAGCAGCTCAATAACTAGCGGTTACACAGATACGCAGTATTTT.

The rearrangement joins TRBV7-8 to TRBJ2-2, with D uncertain. V was cut by 0 bases and J by 6 bases, with 5 bases left in between. CDR3 length: 13 residues. CDR1 is SGHVS, CDR2 FQNEAQ, per germline. The CDR3 sequence is CASSLARAGELFF. The CDR3 bases are TGTGCCAGCAGCTTAGCTCGAGCCGGGGAGCTGTTTTTT.

This sequence joins TRBV6-1 and TRBJ1-5, with D hard to call. The V gene's germline CDR1 is MNHNS and CDR2 SASEGT. This CDR3 is built from 14 residues. Trimming cost V 6 bases and J 4 bases, with 13 bases left between them. The chain's CDR3 is CASSVGIGNQPQHF. The CDR3, as DNA: TGTGCCAGCAGCGTCGGGATTGGGAATCAGCCCCAGCATTTT.

V gene TRBV10-3 combines with J gene TRBJ2-3; 7 bases align to TRBD2. This CDR3 is 14 amino acids long. Germline V gene sequence: CDR1 ENHRY, CDR2 SYGVKD. With 9 bases clipped from V and 3 bases from J, the junction kept 9 bases outside the gene matches. CDR3 DNA: TGTGCCATGAAAAGGGGAGGGGAGACAGATACGCAGTATTTT. Residues: CAMKRGGETDTQYF.

The chain combines TRBV5-4 with TRBJ1-2, with 9 positions matching TRBD1. The CDR3 sequence is 15 residues long. Germline CDR1 reads SGHNT; CDR2 reads YYREEE (reference sequence). V trimming: 4 bases; J trimming: 5 bases; junction bases outside the gene matches: 9. In DNA, the CDR3 is TGTGCCAGCAGCGCCGGGACAGGGAATATGTATGGCTACACCTTC. Residues: CASSAGTGNMYGYTF.

This sequence joins TRBV11-2 and TRBJ1-1; TRBD1 might be the D (6 bases). The length of the CDR3 is 13 residues. Germline V gene sequence: CDR1 SGHAT, CDR2 FQNNGV. The V and J ends lost 5 bases and 1 base respectively, with 8 bases between them. CDR3 sequence (DNA): TGTGCCAGCAGCCGGACAGAGAACACTGAAGCTTTCTTT. This codes for CASSRTENTEAFF.

This chain joins TRBV5-4 and TRBJ2-5; TRBD1 matches at 10 bases. This CDR3 region has 15 residues. CDR1 and CDR2 (germline): SGHNT, YYREEE (reference sequence). V lost 2 bases, J lost 3 bases, and 4 bases stayed unmatched. The CDR3 here is CASSLRTGGEETQYF. CDR3 in DNA: TGTGCCAGCAGCTTAAGGACAGGGGGAGAAGAGACCCAGTACTTC.

The chain links TRBV28 to TRBJ2-7, with a tentative D call TRBD2 (6 bases). With 5 bases removed from V and 7 bases from J, the gap between germline ends came to 12 bases. The CDR3 totals 12 residues. Germline-derived CDR1 and CDR2 are MDHEN and SYDVKM. In DNA, the CDR3 is TGTGCCAGCAGTCTAATGGGGGGTGAGCAGTACTTC. Amino acids: CASSLMGGEQYF.

With respect to this clone: The identical CDR3 is also encoded by other nucleotide sequences in the sample. The chain couples TRBV7-7 to TRBJ2-3, with D unresolved. In germline, CDR1 is SSHAT, CDR2 FNYEAQ (reference sequence). This CDR3 is built from 13 residues. The V and J ends lost 1 base and 3 bases respectively, with 5 bases between them. CDR3 DNA: TGTGCCAGCAGCTTAGAATGGACAGATACGCAGTATTTT. Translating gives CASSLEWTDTQYF.

In its sample, this clone was seen once. The chain couples TRBV2 to TRBJ2-3; the D is unclear. CDR3 length: 13 amino acids. CDR1 and CDR2 from the germline V gene are SNHLY and FYNNEI. V lost 4 bases, J lost 6 bases, and 11 bases lay in between. CDR3 protein: CASSAEIRDTQYF. CDR3 DNA: TGTGCCAGCAGTGCTGAAATACGGGATACGCAGTATTTT.

CDR3 bases: TGTGCCACGTGTCCGGGACAGGGCTCCTACGAGCAGTACTTC. This encodes CATCPGQGSYEQYF. The chain uses TRBV2 and TRBJ2-7, with 9 bases lining up with TRBD1. CDR3 length equals 14 residues. Germline V lookup: CDR1 SNHLY, CDR2 FYNNEI. J gave up 0 bases and V 10 bases, and 7 bases lay outside the gene matches. Combining the CDR3 with reference TRBV2 and TRBJ2-7 gives the whole variable domain EPEVTQTPSHQVTQMGQEVILRCVPISNHLYFYWYRQILGQKVEFLVSFYNNEISEKSEIFDDQFSVERPDGSNFTLKIRSTKLEDSAMYFCATCPGQGSYEQYFGPGTRLTVT.